The entry below gives a single T cell receptor (beta chain) sequence along with its context. Germline CDR1 reads SNHLY; CDR2 reads FYNNEI. After removal of 4 bases from V and 8 bases from J, the junction contained 8 bases not matched to a gene. The CDR3 is 15 residues long. The data originate from a study of blood T cell repertoires in COVID-19. Study as a whole: The United States, Italy and Spain were the sources of the acute and convalescent COVID-19 samples. From T cells, B-cell-depleted T cells, or PBMCs came the material, which was cDNA or gDNA.

Original data processing: Amplified reference gene primers provided the basis for estimating nucleated cell counts. Clones were sequenced by immunoSEQ multiplex PCR, and TCRdb holds only the in-frame ones, with some missing. V, J and clone size reflect that table, while D and trimming were determined from the DNA. Seen here are under 300,000 clones, approximately 91% observed once, and the top ten hold 0.8%. Source material: peripheral blood. The rearrangement links TRBV2 to TRBJ2-1, with 10 positions matching TRBD2. The receptor comes from a woman in her thirties with acute or convalescent COVID-19. The CDR3 reads CASSGAGGSADEQFF. Written as DNA, the CDR3 is TGTGCCAGCAGTGGAGCGGGAGGGTCGGCCGATGAGCAGTTCTTC. Drawing the rest from reference TRBV2 and TRBJ2-1, the complete variable domain is EPEVTQTPSHQVTQMGQEVILRCVPISNHLYFYWYRQILGQKVEFLVSFYNNEISEKSEIFDDQFSVERPDGSNFTLKIRSTKLEDSAMYFCASSGAGGSADEQFFGPGTRLTVL.